This T cell receptor beta chain was observed in a study of CXCR3-negative and CXCR3-positive naive CD8 T cells. TRB cDNA libraries were made by UMI-labeled 5' RACE. TCRdb reworked the 5' RACE reads into one entry per CDR3 protein, no DNA. This repertoire includes some 66,000 distinct CDR3 sequences. The V gene's germline CDR1 is SQVTM and CDR2 ANQGSEA. This CDR3 is 11 amino acids long. The sequence was obtained from a human donor in good health. Some clones in this sample may be carry-over from other donors' samples. Specimen: naive CXCR3- CD8+ T cells from blood. Subset reported: CD45RO-CCR7+CD27+CD95- naive CD8+ T cells lacking CXCR3 (TNR3-). The chain couples TRBV29-1 to TRBJ2-7. CDR3 loop: CSVKGVYEQYF.